This is a list of T cell receptor beta chains from one sample in a study of shared clonotypes between healthy human individuals. Sequencing used immunoSEQ multiplex PCR; TCRdb keeps in-frame clones, though not all of them. The table records more than 2 million clones, approximately 94% of them present only once. Sequences were obtained from naive CD8+ T cells sorted from blood. These receptors were collected from a man aged 18 to 30 in good health. CDR3s include the opening cysteine and the closing phenylalanine or tryptophan. The order of the fields is J gene, clone size, V gene, D gene, CDR3 protein, CDR3 DNA. D genes are given only for firm matches. The listing skips clone size in some rows; elsewhere it reads once, few, many or a size class.

TRBJ2-7,-,TRBV9,-,CASSPLTSALGEQYF,TGTGCCAGCAGCCCCCTAACATCTGCCCTGGGCGAGCAGTACTTC
TRBJ2-1,-,TRBV20-1,-,CSARMVDEQFF,TGCAGTGCTAGGATGGTCGATGAGCAGTTCTTC
TRBJ1-1,-,TRBV27,TRBD1,CASRQGGTEAFF,TGTGCCAGCCGACAGGGGGGGACTGAAGCTTTCTTT
TRBJ2-7,-,TRBV13,-,CASSFIPTEQYF,TGTGCCAGCAGCTTTATCCCTACGGAGCAGTACTTC
TRBJ2-1,-,TRBV13,-,CASSSRGGGVDEQFF,TGTGCCAGCAGCTCCCGTGGAGGGGGGGTCGATGAGCAGTTCTTC
TRBJ2-1,-,TRBV10-3,-,CAISPAPGAPGLNEQFF,TGTGCCATCAGCCCAGCCCCAGGGGCCCCCGGGTTGAATGAGCAGTTCTTC
TRBJ1-4,-,TRBV4-1,-,CASSQDEIREAEKLFF,TGCGCCAGCAGCCAAGATGAAATCAGGGAGGCTGAAAAACTGTTTTTT
TRBJ2-7,-,TRBV29-1,-,CSVAHSSSYEQYF,TGCAGCGTTGCGCACTCGAGCTCCTACGAGCAGTACTTC
TRBJ1-1,once,TRBV7-2,-,CASSLVPHEAFF,TGTGCCAGCAGCTTAGTCCCCCATGAAGCTTTCTTT
TRBJ2-1,once,TRBV4-1,TRBD2,CASRFSGTTGEQFF,TGCGCCAGCAGATTTAGCGGGACTACGGGTGAGCAGTTCTTC
TRBJ2-6,-,TRBV7-2,-,CASSPRISGANVLTF,TGTGCCAGCAGCCCCAGGATCTCTGGCGCCAACGTCCTGACTTTC
TRBJ2-3,-,TRBV11-2,-,CASSFWDTQYF,TGTGCCAGCAGCTTTTGGGATACGCAGTATTTT
TRBJ1-1,-,TRBV19,-,CASSPGRLLEAFF,TGTGCCAGTAGTCCCGGACGGCTACTCGAAGCTTTCTTT
TRBJ1-4,-,TRBV2,-,CASKAFFLGDEKLFF,TGTGCCAGCAAAGCCTTTTTTTTGGGGGATGAAAAACTGTTTTTT
TRBJ2-7,-,TRBV4-3,-,CASSQLTASEDEQYF,TGCGCCAGCAGCCAACTTACAGCTTCTGAAGACGAGCAGTACTTC
TRBJ1-5,-,TRBV14,-,CASSQDIGQPQHF,TGTGCCAGCAGCCAAGATATCGGTCAGCCCCAGCATTTT
TRBJ2-7,-,TRBV4-1,-,CASSQKPGYEQYF,TGCGCCAGCAGCCAAAAACCAGGCTACGAGCAGTACTTC
TRBJ2-4,-,TRBV29-1,-,CSARQVTKNIQYF,TGCAGCGCCCGACAGGTCACCAAAAACATTCAGTACTTC
TRBJ1-2,-,TRBV4-1,-,CASSRPSGGREGYTF,TGCGCCAGCAGCCGCCCGTCCGGGGGTAGAGAGGGCTACACCTTC
TRBJ2-1,-,TRBV6-5,TRBD1,CASRTGTGFNEQFF,TGTGCCAGCAGAACCGGGACAGGGTTTAATGAGCAGTTCTTC
TRBJ2-3,-,TRBV7-9,-,CASSPPRGSSTDTQYF,TGTGCCAGCAGCCCCCCCCGGGGTAGTAGCACAGATACGCAGTATTTT
TRBJ2-7,-,TRBV4-3,-,CASSQDRVGFSYEQYF,TGCGCCAGCAGCCAAGACAGGGTAGGGTTTTCCTACGAGCAGTACTTC
TRBJ2-3,-,TRBV6-5,TRBD2,CASSYTTSGYTDTQYF,TGTGCCAGCAGTTACACGACTAGCGGGTATACAGATACGCAGTATTTT
TRBJ2-7,-,TRBV6-5,-,CARNYEQYF,TGTGCCAGGAACTACGAGCAGTACTTC
TRBJ1-2,-,TRBV4-1,-,CASSQEQGPNYGYTF,TGCGCCAGCAGCCAAGAACAGGGCCCTAACTATGGCTACACCTTC
TRBJ1-2,once,TRBV10-3,-,CAISDGLREGYTF,TGTGCCATCAGCGACGGACTACGAGAGGGCTACACCTTC
TRBJ2-2,-,TRBV27,-,CASSFTNTGELFF,TGTGCCAGCAGTTTTACAAACACCGGGGAGCTGTTTTTT
TRBJ2-1,-,TRBV15,-,CATSKDRIYEQFF,TGTGCCACCAGCAAGGACCGGATCTATGAGCAGTTCTTC
TRBJ2-5,-,TRBV13,-,CASSLGLVGETQYF,TGTGCCAGCAGCCTGGGTCTAGTCGGGGAGACCCAGTACTTC
TRBJ2-2,-,TRBV27,TRBD2,CASSQSGSGGELFF,TGTGCCAGCAGTCAAAGCGGGAGTGGCGGGGAGCTGTTTTTT
TRBJ1-1,-,TRBV2,-,CASRDSFGGWGNTEAFF,TGTGCCAGCAGGGACAGTTTCGGGGGCTGGGGGAACACTGAAGCTTTCTTT
TRBJ2-1,-,TRBV5-1,TRBD2,CASSQASGVLQWEQFF,TGCGCCAGCAGCCAAGCTAGCGGGGTCCTACAATGGGAGCAGTTCTTC
TRBJ1-4,-,TRBV28,-,CASSFVGKLFF,TGTGCCAGCAGTTTCGTGGGGAAACTGTTTTTT
TRBJ2-7,-,TRBV5-4,-,CASRSYSDYEQYF,TGTGCCAGCAGATCATATTCCGACTACGAGCAGTACTTC
TRBJ2-5,-,TRBV27,TRBD1,CASSLEGGTGDFQETQYF,TGTGCCAGCAGTTTAGAAGGAGGGACAGGGGATTTCCAAGAGACCCAGTACTTC
TRBJ1-5,-,TRBV15,-,CATSRAGDGRNQPQHF,TGTGCCACCAGCAGAGCTGGGGACGGGCGCAATCAGCCCCAGCATTTT
TRBJ2-7,-,TRBV7-8,TRBD1,CASSVPRTGEDLYEQYF,TGTGCCAGCAGCGTACCCCGGACAGGGGAGGACCTCTACGAGCAGTACTTC
TRBJ1-4,-,TRBV27,TRBD1,CASSSTGEHEKLFF,TGTGCCAGCAGTTCAACAGGGGAACATGAAAAACTGTTTTTT
TRBJ2-7,-,TRBV11-2,-,CASSLDHRGLLSYEQYF,TGTGCCAGCAGCTTAGACCACAGGGGACTACTCAGCTACGAGCAGTACTTC
TRBJ1-5,-,TRBV27,-,CASSLGPLTQPQHF,TGTGCCAGCAGTTTAGGCCCTTTGACCCAGCCCCAGCATTTT
TRBJ1-5,-,TRBV30,TRBD1,CAWSAPGQGRQPQHF,TGTGCCTGGAGTGCCCCGGGACAGGGTCGACAGCCCCAGCATTTT
TRBJ2-2,-,TRBV11-3,TRBD1,CASSLYRGATGELFF,TGTGCCAGCAGCTTATACAGGGGTGCCACCGGGGAGCTGTTTTTT
TRBJ1-1,once,TRBV7-6,-,CASSFSVNTEAFF,TGTGCCAGCAGCTTTTCGGTGAACACTGAAGCTTTCTTT
TRBJ1-4,few,TRBV6-5,-,CASSPWINEKLFF,TGTGCCAGCAGTCCTTGGATAAATGAAAAACTGTTTTTT
TRBJ2-2,once,TRBV11-2,-,CASSSLWAITGELFF,TGTGCCAGCAGCTCACTGTGGGCCATCACCGGGGAGCTGTTTTTT
TRBJ1-4,-,TRBV5-6,TRBD1,CASSLLQGATNEKLFF,TGTGCCAGCAGCTTGTTACAGGGGGCGACTAATGAAAAACTGTTTTTT
TRBJ2-5,-,TRBV4-1,TRBD2,CASSQGEAGAYEQYF,TGCGCCAGCAGCCAAGGAGAGGCGGGAGCGTATGAGCAGTACTTC
TRBJ2-1,-,TRBV4-3,-,CASSLKWNEQFF,TGCGCCAGCAGCCTTAAATGGAATGAGCAGTTCTTC
TRBJ2-1,-,TRBV7-9,TRBD2,CASSSTSGGFLEQFF,TGTGCCAGCAGCTCCACTAGCGGGGGCTTTCTCGAGCAGTTCTTC